Detailed here is one TCR beta chain. The sample belongs to a study of blood T cells in healthy people across ages. Primed by a sample-barcoded 5' primer and a J-beta primer mix, a second PCR proceeded for 7 to 11 cycles. TCRdb passed the 5' RACE reads through MiXCR, listing each CDR3 protein once. This table holds some 1.6 million distinct CDR3 sequences, about 35% found once. Germline values: CDR1 SNHLY, CDR2 FYNNEI. The CDR3 runs to 11 residues. V lost 8 bases to trimming and J lost 2 bases, with 7 bases between them. Sequenced material: blood. The chain couples TRBV2 to TRBJ2-7; no reliable D call. The receptor was isolated from a woman aged 30 to 39 in good health. The CDR3 nucleotides are TGTGCCAGCCTCTTAACCTACGAGCAGTACTTC. It specifies CASLLTYEQYF.